This T cell receptor (beta chain) was sequenced for a study of blood T cell repertoires in COVID-19. About the study: Italy, Spain and the United States were the sources of the convalescent and acute COVID-19 samples. Sample material is recorded as cDNA or gDNA derived from T cells, B-cell-depleted T cells, or PBMCs.

Repertoires were generated with immunoSEQ multiplex PCR, while TCRdb's copy carries only in-frame clones and drops some. The sample gives roughly 200,000 clones, approximately 82% of which show up once; less than 15% is in the top ten. In its sample, this clone was seen once. From germline, CDR1 is SGDLS and CDR2 YYNGEE. J lost 5 bases, V lost 2 bases, and 10 bases had no gene match. CDR3 length: 16 residues. V and J are TRBV9 and TRBJ2-5, with TRBD1 matching over 9 bases. Input material: peripheral blood. This clonotype was obtained from a human donor in a cohort sampled during active COVID-19. The CDR3 DNA reads TGTGCCAGCAGCGTCCAACCGGGACAGGGTTGGGAGACCCAGTACTTC. It yields the protein CASSVQPGQGWETQYF.